The clone carrying this T cell receptor (beta chain) turned up a few times. The antigen is not known. Described time point: patch test 2, 6 weeks after DPC sensitization. This sample's treatment: therapeutic diphenylcyclopropenone sensitization with weekly scalp DPC. It was the library that attached unique molecular identifiers to individual cDNA molecules. TCRdb independently ran MiXCR on the RACE reads; one entry per CDR3 protein. The profile shows over 70,000 distinct CDR3 sequences, approximately 10% of them singletons. The V segment lost 7 bases and the J segment 6 bases; nucleotides outside the gene matches: 8. Germline-derived CDR1 and CDR2 are SQVTM and ANQGSEA. This CDR3 spans 14 amino acids. These data come from a study of human T cells and chemical hapten exposure. General study findings and limits: In the PT1 data, expanded TCR counts showed a positive correlation with patch test score.

The receptor was derived from a man younger than 35 with alopecia areata. Some clones in this sample may be carry-over from other donors' samples. The genes are TRBV29-1 and TRBJ2-3; TRBD1 matches at 12 bases. The sequencing here drew on whole blood, taken in connection with sensitization to the hapten diphenylcyclopropenone (DPC). The CDR3 region is CSARDRGLIDTQYF. CDR3 sequence (DNA): TGCAGCGCCCGGGACAGGGGGCTGATCGATACGCAGTATTTT.